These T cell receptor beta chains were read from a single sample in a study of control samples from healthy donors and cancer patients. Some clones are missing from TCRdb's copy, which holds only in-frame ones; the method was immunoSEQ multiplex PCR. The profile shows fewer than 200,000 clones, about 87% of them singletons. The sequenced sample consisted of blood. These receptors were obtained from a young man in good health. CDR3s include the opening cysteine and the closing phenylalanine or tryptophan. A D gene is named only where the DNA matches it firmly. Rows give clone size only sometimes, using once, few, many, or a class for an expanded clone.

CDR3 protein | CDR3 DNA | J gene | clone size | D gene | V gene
CASGLLEGSEAFF | TGTGCTAGTGGTTTGTTGGAGGGGAGTGAAGCTTTCTTT | TRBJ1-1 | few | NA | TRBV12-5
CASSTRQGWDQPQHF | TGTGCCAGTAGTACGAGACAGGGTTGGGATCAGCCCCAGCATTTT | TRBJ1-5 | NA | TRBD1 | TRBV19
CASSVTEYNEQFF | TGTGCCAGCAGTGTAACTGAATACAATGAGCAGTTCTTC | TRBJ2-1 | once | NA | TRBV12-3/TRBV12-4
CASSEAPSGVFTEAFF | TGTGCCAGCAGTGAGGCCCCGTCAGGCGTATTTACTGAAGCTTTCTTT | TRBJ1-1 | NA | NA | TRBV6-1
CATRSSGTDTQYF | TGTGCCACCAGGTCCTCGGGCACAGATACGCAGTATTTT | TRBJ2-3 | NA | NA | TRBV15
CASSLGGKWDTQYF | TGTGCCAGCAGCTTAGGGGGAAAATGGGATACGCAGTATTTT | TRBJ2-3 | NA | NA | TRBV11-2
CASSPGERAGEQFF | TGTGCCAGTAGCCCCGGGGAGCGGGCTGGCGAGCAGTTCTTC | TRBJ2-1 | NA | NA | TRBV28
CASSQEYVGEAFF | TGTGCCAGCAGCCAAGAGTACGTGGGTGAAGCTTTCTTT | TRBJ1-1 | NA | NA | TRBV14
CASTGQPNSPLHF | TGTGCCTCAACGGGACAGCCTAATTCACCCCTCCACTTT | TRBJ1-6 | NA | TRBD1 | TRBV10-3
CAISELWELFF | TGTGCCATCAGTGAGCTCTGGGAGCTGTTTTTT | TRBJ2-2 | NA | NA | TRBV10-3
CGARQGSIVEAFF | TGCGGGGCTCGACAGGGGAGCATCGTGGAAGCTTTCTTT | TRBJ1-1 | once | TRBD1 | TRBV29-1
CASSLPGDGELFF | TGCGCCAGCAGCTTGCCAGGGGACGGGGAGCTGTTTTTT | TRBJ2-2 | NA | NA | TRBV5-1
CASSVSGGDEQFF | TGTGCCAGCAGTGTCTCCGGAGGGGATGAGCAGTTCTTC | TRBJ2-1 | NA | NA | TRBV12-3/TRBV12-4
CASSVGDREETQYF | TGTGCCAGCAGCGTAGGGGACAGGGAAGAGACCCAGTACTTC | TRBJ2-5 | NA | TRBD1 | TRBV9
CASSPVPSGGTQYF | TGTGCCAGCAGTCCGGTCCCCTCGGGGGGGACCCAGTACTTC | TRBJ2-5 | NA | TRBD2 | TRBV27
CASSLIATEAFF | TGTGCCAGCAGCTTGATTGCTACTGAAGCTTTCTTT | TRBJ1-1 | NA | NA | TRBV7-9
CASSIKIGTDHSGNTIYF | TGTGCCAGTAGTATTAAGATAGGGACAGACCACTCTGGAAACACCATATATTTT | TRBJ1-3 | NA | TRBD1 | TRBV19
CASKGGSFNTEAFF | TGCGCCAGCAAGGGGGGTTCTTTTAACACTGAAGCTTTCTTT | TRBJ1-1 | NA | NA | TRBV4-1
CASTAGGGSSYNEQFF | TGCGCCAGCACGGCGGGCGGCGGGAGCTCCTACAATGAGCAGTTCTTC | TRBJ2-1 | few | TRBD2 | TRBV5-1
CASSLTTGSNEKLFF | TGTGCCAGCAGCTTAACGACAGGGTCTAATGAAAAACTGTTTTTT | TRBJ1-4 | NA | TRBD1 | TRBV7-8
CASSRHGGMAFELFF | TGTGCCAGCAGCCGCCATGGGGGAATGGCGTTCGAACTGTTTTTT | TRBJ1-4 | NA | NA | TRBV14
CASSLGLINTEAFF | TGTGCCAGCAGTTTAGGCCTGATAAACACTGAAGCTTTCTTT | TRBJ1-1 | NA | NA | TRBV27
CASSPRTSGIETQYF | TGTGCCAGCTCACCAAGGACTAGCGGAATAGAGACCCAGTACTTC | TRBJ2-5 | NA | TRBD2 | TRBV18
CASSWDRMESYEQYF | TGTGCCAGCAGCTGGGACAGGATGGAGTCCTACGAGCAGTACTTC | TRBJ2-7 | NA | TRBD1 | TRBV11-1
CASSFPSGTGGTGYTF | TGTGCCAGCAGTTTCCCTTCGGGGACAGGAGGTACCGGCTACACCTTC | TRBJ1-2 | NA | TRBD1 | TRBV28
CASSYSSDYNQPQHF | TGTGCCAGCAGTTACTCGTCGGACTATAATCAGCCCCAGCATTTT | TRBJ1-5 | NA | NA | TRBV6-5
CASSSPGQGNNEQFF | TGTGCCAGCAGTTCTCCGGGACAGGGAAACAATGAGCAGTTCTTC | TRBJ2-1 | NA | TRBD1 | TRBV27
CASRVAGGDTSYEQYF | TGCGCCAGCAGAGTAGCGGGGGGAGATACTTCCTACGAGCAGTACTTC | TRBJ2-7 | NA | TRBD2 | TRBV5-1
CASSVSNTEAFF | TGCGCCAGCAGCGTGTCCAACACTGAAGCTTTCTTT | TRBJ1-1 | few | NA | TRBV5-1
CASSEDSRYF | TGTGCCAGCAGTGAGGACAGCCGGTACTTC | TRBJ2-5 | NA | NA | TRBV6-1
CASSYYGAGTHNEQFF | TGTGCCAGCAGTTACTACGGGGCGGGAACCCACAATGAGCAGTTCTTC | TRBJ2-1 | NA | NA | TRBV6-5